One sample yielded the 2 T cell receptor beta chains listed below, sequenced in a study of OX40 agonist ivuxolimab in advanced cancers. Libraries were prepared by immunoSEQ multiplex PCR; TCRdb keeps only in-frame clonotypes and omits some of them. In the table there are tens of thousands of clones, approximately 95% of which are singletons. The specimen comprised CD4+ or CD8+ T cells sorted from blood, sampled in a trial of the OX40 agonist ivuxolimab. These receptor sequences come from an adult with an advanced solid tumor such as melanoma, head and neck, liver or kidney cancer.

A single count supports this clone. The V call is TRBV30, the J call TRBJ1-6; D may be TRBD1 (5 bases). Per the germline V gene, CDR1 is GTSNPN and CDR2 is SVGIG (reference sequence). The CDR3 consists of 12 residues. Trimming took off 5 bases at V and 14 bases at J, with 16 bases between the two ends. The CDR3 coding sequence is TGTGCCTGGGCCCGGGACTCTCCGGCCCTCCACTTT. Amino acids: CAWARDSPALHF.

The V call is TRBV7-8, the J call TRBJ2-7; 7 bases match TRBD1. Trimming at V came to 5 bases and at J to 3 bases, leaving 10 bases not matched to a gene. Germline CDR1 and CDR2: SGHVS and FQNEAQ. This CDR3 contains 15 residues. CDR3 residues: CASSDLGGQFYEQYF. CDR3 DNA: TGTGCCAGCAGCGACTTAGGGGGACAGTTCTACGAGCAGTACTTC.